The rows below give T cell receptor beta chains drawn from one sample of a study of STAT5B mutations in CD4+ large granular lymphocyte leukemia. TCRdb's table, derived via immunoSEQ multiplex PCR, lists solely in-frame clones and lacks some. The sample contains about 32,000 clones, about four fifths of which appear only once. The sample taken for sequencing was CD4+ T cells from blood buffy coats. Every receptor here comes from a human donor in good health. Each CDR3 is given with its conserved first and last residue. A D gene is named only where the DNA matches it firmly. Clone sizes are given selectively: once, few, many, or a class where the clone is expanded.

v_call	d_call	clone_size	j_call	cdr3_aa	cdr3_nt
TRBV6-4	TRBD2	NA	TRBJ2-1	CASSSLAGGPYNEQFF	TGTGCCAGCAGTTCTCTAGCGGGAGGGCCCTACAATGAGCAGTTCTTC
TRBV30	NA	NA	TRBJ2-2	CAWSVAVGTGELFF	TGTGCCTGGAGTGTAGCCGTTGGCACCGGGGAGCTGTTTTTT
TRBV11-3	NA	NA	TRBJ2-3	CASSRADSSTDTQYF	TGTGCCAGCAGCCGGGCGGACAGCTCCACAGATACGCAGTATTTT
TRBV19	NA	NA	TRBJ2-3	CASSPRGRYADTQYF	TGTGCCAGTAGTCCCCGGGGGAGGTACGCAGATACGCAGTATTTT
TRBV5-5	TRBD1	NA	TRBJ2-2	CASSSGTGPNTGELFF	TGTGCCAGCAGTTCCGGGACAGGGCCGAACACCGGGGAGCTGTTTTTT
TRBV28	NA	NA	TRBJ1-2	CASSLYRDAYGYTF	TGTGCCAGCAGTTTATACCGGGACGCCTATGGCTACACCTTC
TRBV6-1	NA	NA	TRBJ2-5	CASSPGDGAQYF	TGTGCCAGCAGTCCCGGAGATGGGGCCCAGTACTTC
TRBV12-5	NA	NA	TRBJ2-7	CASGRAGEQYF	TGTGCTAGTGGTCGGGCTGGTGAGCAGTACTTC
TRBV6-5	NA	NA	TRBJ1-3	CASSAGQLSGNTIYF	TGTGCCAGCAGTGCGGGACAACTCTCTGGAAACACCATATATTTT
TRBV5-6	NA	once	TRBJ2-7	CTGLYYEQYF	TGTACAGGGTTGTACTACGAGCAGTACTTC
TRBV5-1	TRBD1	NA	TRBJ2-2	CASSLWTGRTGELFF	TGCGCCAGCAGCTTGTGGACAGGGCGAACCGGGGAGCTGTTTTTT
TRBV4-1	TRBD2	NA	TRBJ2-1	CASSQGSGAGGPYNEQFF	TGCGCCAGCAGCCAAGGTTCCGGCGCGGGAGGGCCCTACAATGAGCAGTTCTTC
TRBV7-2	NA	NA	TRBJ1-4	CASSLLPGSNEKLFF	TGTGCCAGCAGCTTACTGCCGGGCTCTAATGAAAAACTGTTTTTT
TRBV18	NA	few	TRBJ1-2	CASSPGSGYTF	TGTGCCAGCTCACCGGGGTCCGGCTACACCTTC
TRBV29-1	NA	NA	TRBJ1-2	CSVVLGVGGYTF	TGCAGCGTTGTATTGGGGGTGGGGGGCTACACCTTC
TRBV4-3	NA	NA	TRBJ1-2	CASSQDLGGAGGYTF	TGCGCCAGCAGCCAAGATTTGGGGGGCGCGGGGGGCTACACCTTC
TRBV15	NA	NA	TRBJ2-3	CATSRSPLDTQYF	TGTGCCACCAGCAGATCCCCTCTGGATACGCAGTATTTT
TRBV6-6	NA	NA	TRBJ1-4	CASAQGWANEKLFF	TGTGCCAGCGCACAGGGTTGGGCTAATGAAAAACTGTTTTTT
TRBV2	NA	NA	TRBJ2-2	CASRATWAGELFF	TGTGCCAGCAGGGCCACGTGGGCCGGGGAGCTGTTTTTT
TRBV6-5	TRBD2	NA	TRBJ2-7	CASRIAGAFHEQYF	TGTGCCAGCAGGATAGCGGGGGCGTTTCACGAGCAGTACTTC
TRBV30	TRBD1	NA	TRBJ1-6	CAWNWNRGYNYNSPLHF	TGTGCCTGGAATTGGAACAGGGGCTATAACTATAATTCACCCCTCCACTTT
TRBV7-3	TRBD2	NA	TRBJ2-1	CASTPFRTSGSWNNEQFF	TGTGCCAGCACCCCCTTTCGGACTAGCGGGAGTTGGAACAATGAGCAGTTCTTC
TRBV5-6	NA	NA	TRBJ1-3	CASSLEQGSGNTIYF	TGTGCCAGCAGCCTAGAACAGGGCTCTGGAAACACCATATATTTT
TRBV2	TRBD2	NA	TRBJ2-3	CASTGGGTTDTQYF	TGTGCCAGCACGGGCGGGGGAACCACAGATACGCAGTATTTT
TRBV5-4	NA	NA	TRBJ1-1	CASSLTILTGRNTEAFF	TGTGCCAGCAGCTTGACGATTTTGACAGGTCGGAACACTGAAGCTTTCTTT
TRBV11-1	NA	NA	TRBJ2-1	CASSLGNRVNNEQFF	TGTGCCAGCAGCTTAGGAAACAGGGTGAACAATGAGCAGTTCTTC
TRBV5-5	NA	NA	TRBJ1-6	CASSLLSGKNSPLHF	TGTGCCAGCAGCTTGTTGTCAGGGAAAAATTCACCCCTCCACTTT
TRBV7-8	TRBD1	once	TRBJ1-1	CASSLADRGNTEAFF	TGTGCCAGCAGCTTAGCGGACAGGGGGAACACTGAAGCTTTCTTT
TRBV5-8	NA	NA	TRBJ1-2	CASSLEGRGYGYTF	TGTGCCAGCAGCTTGGAGGGTCGGGGGTATGGCTACACCTTC
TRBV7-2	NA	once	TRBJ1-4	CASSFRPGEDEKLFF	TGTGCCAGCAGCTTCAGACCAGGGGAGGATGAAAAACTGTTTTTT
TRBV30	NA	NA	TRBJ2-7	CAWSVSSHGSEQYF	TGTGCCTGGAGTGTGTCTAGCCATGGATCAGAGCAGTACTTC
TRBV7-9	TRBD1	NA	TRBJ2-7	CASSGAQGVDRQYF	TGTGCCAGCAGCGGAGCACAGGGGGTGGACAGGCAGTACTTC
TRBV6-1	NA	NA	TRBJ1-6	CASGGAGANNSPLHF	TGTGCCAGCGGAGGGGCTGGAGCGAATAATTCACCCCTCCACTTT
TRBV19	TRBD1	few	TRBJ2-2	CASTRRTGGTGELFF	TGTGCCAGTACCCGCCGGACAGGCGGGACCGGGGAGCTGTTTTTT
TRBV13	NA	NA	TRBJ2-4	CASSLGTVLAKNIQYF	TGTGCCAGCAGCCTCGGGACGGTACTAGCCAAAAACATTCAGTACTTC
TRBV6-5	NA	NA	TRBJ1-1	CASSYRVEGTEAFF	TGTGCCAGCAGTTATCGCGTCGAGGGCACTGAAGCTTTCTTT
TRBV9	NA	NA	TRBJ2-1	CASSVRFLSFF	TGTGCCAGCAGCGTAAGGTTCTTGAGTTTCTTC
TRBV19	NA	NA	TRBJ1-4	CASIPRGTTNEKLFF	TGTGCCAGTATCCCAAGAGGAACAACTAATGAAAAACTGTTTTTT
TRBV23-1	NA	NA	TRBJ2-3	CAGGPRRESADTQYF	TGCGCCGGCGGACCCCGACGGGAGAGCGCAGATACGCAGTATTTT
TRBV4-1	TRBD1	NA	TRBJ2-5	CASSRTDRGLWQETQYF	TGCGCCAGCAGCCGGACAGACAGGGGGCTCTGGCAAGAGACCCAGTACTTC
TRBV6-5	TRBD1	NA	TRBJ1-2	CASSYGRGMFGYTF	TGTGCCAGCAGTTACGGCAGGGGGATGTTCGGCTACACCTTC
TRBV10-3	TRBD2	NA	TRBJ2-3	CAISAGASGRGTDTQYF	TGTGCCATCAGCGCGGGGGCTAGCGGGAGGGGCACAGATACGCAGTATTTT
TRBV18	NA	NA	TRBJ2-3	CASSLRGDTQYF	TGTGCCAGCTCACTTAGGGGGGACACGCAGTATTTT
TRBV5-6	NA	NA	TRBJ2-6	CASSFVGAGANVPTF	NA
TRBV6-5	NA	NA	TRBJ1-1	CASSYSSGFPIEAFF	TGTGCCAGCAGTTACTCGTCCGGGTTCCCAATTGAAGCTTTCTTT
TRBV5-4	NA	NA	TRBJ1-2	CASRSDSHYGYTF	TGTGCCAGCAGATCGGACAGTCACTATGGCTACACCTTC
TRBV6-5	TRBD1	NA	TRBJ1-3	CASRRQGAGNTIYF	TGTGCCAGCCGGCGACAGGGGGCTGGAAACACCATATATTTT
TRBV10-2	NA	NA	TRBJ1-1	CASRGGSVTEAFF	TGCGCCAGCAGAGGAGGGAGCGTCACTGAAGCTTTCTTT
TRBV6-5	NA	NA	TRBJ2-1	CASSVTMSSYNEQFF	TGTGCCAGCAGTGTCACGATGAGCTCCTACAATGAGCAGTTCTTC
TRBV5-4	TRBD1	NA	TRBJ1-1	CASSWGQGGGGEAFF	TGTGCCAGCAGCTGGGGACAGGGAGGAGGGGGTGAAGCTTTCTTT
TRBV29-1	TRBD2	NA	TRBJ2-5	CSVERSSGVGETQYF	TGCAGCGTTGAACGATCTAGCGGGGTGGGAGAGACCCAGTACTTC
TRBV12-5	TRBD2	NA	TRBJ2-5	CASGSGLAGERETQYF	TGTGCTAGTGGTTCGGGACTAGCGGGAGAGCGGGAGACCCAGTACTTC
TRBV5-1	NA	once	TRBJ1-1	CASSFDGQGRTEAFF	TGCGCCAGCAGTTTCGACGGGCAGGGTCGGACTGAAGCTTTCTTT
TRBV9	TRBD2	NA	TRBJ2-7	CASSVEGSGRASLYF	TGTGCCAGCAGCGTAGAAGGGAGCGGGAGGGCCTCGCTGTACTTC
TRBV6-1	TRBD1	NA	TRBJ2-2	CATRTGGIDTGELFF	TGTGCCACTCGGACAGGGGGCATAGACACCGGGGAGCTGTTTTTT
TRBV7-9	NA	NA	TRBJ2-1	CASSYPSPTNEQFF	TGTGCCAGCAGCTATCCGAGTCCTACAAATGAGCAGTTCTTC
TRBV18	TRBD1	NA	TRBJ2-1	CASSLNAGGQGYNEQFF	TGTGCCAGCTCACTAAACGCCGGGGGACAGGGTTACAATGAGCAGTTCTTC
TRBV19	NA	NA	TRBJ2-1	CASRGEDTYNEQFF	TGTGCCAGTCGAGGTGAGGATACCTACAATGAGCAGTTCTTC
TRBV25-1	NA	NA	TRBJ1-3	CASSATGSGNTIYF	TGTGCCAGCAGTGCCACCGGCTCTGGAAACACCATATATTTT